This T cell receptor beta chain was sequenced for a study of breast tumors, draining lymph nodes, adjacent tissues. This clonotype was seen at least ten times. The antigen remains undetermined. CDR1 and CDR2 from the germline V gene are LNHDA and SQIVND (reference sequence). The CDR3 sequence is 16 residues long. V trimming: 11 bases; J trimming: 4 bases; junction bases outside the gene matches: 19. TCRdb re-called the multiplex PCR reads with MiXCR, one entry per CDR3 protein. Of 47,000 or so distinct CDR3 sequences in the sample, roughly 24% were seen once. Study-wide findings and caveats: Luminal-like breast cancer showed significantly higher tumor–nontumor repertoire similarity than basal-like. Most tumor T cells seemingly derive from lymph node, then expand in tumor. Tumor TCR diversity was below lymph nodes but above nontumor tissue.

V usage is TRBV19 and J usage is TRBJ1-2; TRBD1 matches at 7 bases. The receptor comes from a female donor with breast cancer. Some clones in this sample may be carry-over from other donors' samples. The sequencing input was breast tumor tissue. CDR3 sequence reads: CACTPLGQPGTYGYTF. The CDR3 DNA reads TGTGCCTGCACTCCTCTGGGACAGCCCGGGACCTATGGCTACACCTTC. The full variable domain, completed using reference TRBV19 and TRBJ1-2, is DGGITQSPKYLFRKEGQNVTLSCEQNLNHDAMYWYRQDPGQGLRLIYYSQIVNDFQKGDIAEGYSVSREKKESFPLTVTSAQKNPTAFYLCACTPLGQPGTYGYTFGSGTRLTVV.